Listed below are T cell receptor beta chains from one sample, sequenced in a study of T cells in Graves' hyperthyroidism and ophthalmopathy. TCRdb independently ran MiXCR on the multiplex PCR reads; one entry per CDR3 protein. The table records hundreds of thousands of distinct CDR3 sequences, 15% to 18% of them present only once. Sequencing input: blood. These receptors were taken from a woman between 18 and 29 years old with Graves' hyperthyroidism. Both conserved end residues are trimmed from each CDR3. D genes are given only for firm matches. The size entry is marked missing in some rows and otherwise reads once, few, many or a size class.

size: many; V: TRBV12-3/TRBV12-4; D: -; CDR3: ASSSSRPRQTYGYT
size: many; V: TRBV9; D: -; CDR3: ASSVGQDYGYT
size: many; V: TRBV7-3; D: -; CDR3: ASSPDSVTDTQY
size: few; V: TRBV4-1; D: TRBD1; CDR3: ASRQTGRGDTQY
size: few; V: TRBV19; D: TRBD2; CDR3: ASSTPGLAGGVEQF
size: few; V: TRBV5-1; D: TRBD2; CDR3: ASSPIAGATLDTQY
size: many; V: TRBV28; D: -; CDR3: ASTFGGTNSPLH
size: -; V: TRBV6-1; D: -; CDR3: ASSEGGGGGPQH
size: -; V: TRBV27; D: -; CDR3: ASSFQGLLGYT
size: many; V: TRBV6-1; D: TRBD2; CDR3: ASSFGLAGRAYEQY
size: many; V: TRBV2; D: TRBD1; CDR3: ASSVFEGASQPQH
size: once; V: TRBV19; D: -; CDR3: ASSIKVPNEQF
size: few; V: TRBV7-2; D: -; CDR3: ASSSPGTPPYNEQF
size: -; V: TRBV6-2/TRBV6-3; D: -; CDR3: ASTTQEGYTEAF
size: many; V: TRBV20-1; D: -; CDR3: SATTGQIRNQPQH
size: many; V: TRBV12-5; D: -; CDR3: ASGLWGGGQSIPYNEQF
size: -; V: TRBV20-1; D: -; CDR3: SASYITQETQY
size: few; V: TRBV2; D: -; CDR3: ASSEDGGQTSYNSPLH
size: few; V: TRBV13; D: TRBD1; CDR3: ASSFGQARNTEAF
size: many; V: TRBV11-2; D: TRBD1; CDR3: ASSLEQGAWEETQY
size: -; V: TRBV27; D: -; CDR3: ASNLLPKWPQETQY
size: many; V: TRBV6-1; D: -; CDR3: ATVAGSNYGYT
size: many; V: TRBV7-2; D: -; CDR3: ASSLKTTFQETQY
size: many; V: TRBV20-1; D: -; CDR3: SATRGDTPTAEQY
size: few; V: TRBV2; D: -; CDR3: ASSEAAGGTGNTIY
size: many; V: TRBV11-2; D: -; CDR3: ASSPAGGSGWETQY
size: few; V: TRBV29-1; D: TRBD1; CDR3: SVAQGADQPQH
size: many; V: TRBV12-3/TRBV12-4; D: TRBD1; CDR3: ASDFRTGGYGTEAF
size: many; V: TRBV20-1; D: TRBD1; CDR3: SASRDRGTDTQY
size: many; V: TRBV6-1; D: -; CDR3: ASSPRRNDEQF
size: -; V: TRBV7-2; D: -; CDR3: ASSLSIPAPYNEQF
size: many; V: TRBV20-1; D: -; CDR3: SAKRTVEGEQF
size: many; V: TRBV6-1; D: -; CDR3: ASSQGESPLH
size: many; V: TRBV11-2; D: -; CDR3: ASSLVGNRRETQY
size: -; V: TRBV12-3/TRBV12-4; D: TRBD2; CDR3: ASSLGLAEYSTDTQY
size: many; V: TRBV12-3/TRBV12-4; D: TRBD2; CDR3: ASTLAGGPNNEQF
size: -; V: TRBV5-6; D: -; CDR3: ASSLASGNSPLH
size: -; V: TRBV11-3; D: -; CDR3: ASSPAGGLQF
size: many; V: TRBV27; D: TRBD2; CDR3: ASSSFGIAGPSYNEQF
size: -; V: TRBV28; D: -; CDR3: ASGRLGSNQPQH
size: many; V: TRBV19; D: -; CDR3: ASSTLPWDTEAF
size: -; V: TRBV6-5; D: -; CDR3: ASSWAAPTGELF